The 21 T cell receptor beta chains presented below share a single source sample, sequenced in a study of post-analysis software for immune sequencing data. Prepared libraries of TCR beta cDNA carried unique molecular identifiers. TCRdb re-analysed the PCR reads in MiXCR, keeping a single row per CDR3 protein. The top ten hold around an eighth of the sample, which has around 400,000 distinct CDR3 sequences, less than 35% seen once. Their antigen targets remain unknown. Overall study findings and caveats: Elevated frequency relative to controls characterized four to six TRBV segments in patients, TRBV5-6, TRBV5-1 and TRBV20-1 among them.

The sample was blood. These receptors came from a girl under 18 with multiple sclerosis.

This clonotype has a handful of counts. V usage is TRBV27 and J usage is TRBJ1-1, with 7 bases identical to TRBD1. The CDR3 loop spans 16 amino acids. Germline-derived CDR1 and CDR2 are MNHEY and SMNVEV (reference sequence). The trim removed 4 bases at V and 2 bases at J, leaving 10 bases unmatched. The CDR3, as DNA: TGTGCCAGCAGTTCCCTACACAGGGGAGTAAACACTGAAGCTTTCTTT. This gives the protein CASSSLHRGVNTEAFF.

The chain has TRBV28 and TRBJ2-3; 8 nucleotides agree with TRBD2. With 5 bases clipped from V and 1 base from J, the junction kept 8 bases outside the gene matches. CDR3 length: 16 residues. Germline V lookup: CDR1 MDHEN, CDR2 SYDVKM. The CDR3 reads CASSPRGAGGTDTQYF. CDR3 in DNA: TGTGCCAGCAGTCCCAGGGGAGCGGGGGGCACAGATACGCAGTATTTT.

There are a few counts of this clonotype. This chain connects TRBV29-1 to TRBJ2-1; 10 bases fit TRBD1. J lost 8 bases, V lost 7 bases, and 8 bases had no gene match. The CDR3 extends over 13 amino acids. The germline gives CDR1 SQVTM, CDR2 ANQGSEA. CDR3 DNA sequence: TGCAGCGCCTCCGGGACAGGGGCGGATGAGCAGTTCTTC. Its translation: CSASGTGADEQFF.

The rearrangement joins TRBV24-1 to TRBJ2-3, with 10 bases aligning to TRBD1. The CDR3 runs to 16 residues. CDR1 and CDR2 (germline): KGHDR, SFDVKD. The trim removed 6 bases at V and 1 base at J, leaving 6 bases unmatched. CDR3 region: CATSKGGTGGTDTQYF. The CDR3 DNA sequence: TGTGCCACCAGTAAAGGCGGGACAGGGGGCACAGATACGCAGTATTTT.

The rearrangement joins TRBV7-3 to TRBJ1-2, with unresolved D. Trimming pared 2 bases from V and 4 bases from J, leaving 11 bases between. The germline V gene encodes CDR1 SGHTA and CDR2 FQGTGA. CDR3 length: 14 residues. CDR3 residues: CASSLGHGVYGYTF. The DNA for the CDR3 is TGTGCCAGCAGCTTAGGGCACGGTGTCTATGGCTACACCTTC.

To note about this clonotype: This clone may be a read error of a much larger clone one base away. The rearrangement joins TRBV7-3 to TRBJ1-2; D call uncertain. The CDR3 is 13 residues long. Germline V gene data show CDR1 as SGHTA and CDR2 as FQGTGA. CDR3 DNA sequence: TGTGTCAGCAGCTTACCGGACCGACTTGGCTACACCTTC. It is translated as CVSSLPDRLGYTF.

The V and J genes are TRBV2 and TRBJ1-2; D is uncertain. Germline V gene lookup returns CDR1 SNHLY and CDR2 FYNNEI. V gave up 8 bases and J gave up 4 bases, with 20 bases separating them. The CDR3 loop spans 15 amino acids. CDR3 in DNA: TGTGCCAGCCGAGAAGTTCCAGAAATCGGCTATGGCTACACCTTC. Translated: CASREVPEIGYGYTF.

The rearrangement links TRBV25-1 to TRBJ2-5; D is uncertain. CDR3 length: 14 residues. Germline V CDR1 and CDR2: MGHDK, SYGVNS. V was trimmed by 2 bases and J by 1 base, leaving 8 bases between them. CDR3 bases: TGTGCCAGCAGTGAAATACACTTCCAAGAGACCCAGTACTTC. Translation: CASSEIHFQETQYF.

The chain joins TRBV20-1 to TRBJ2-1; 8 nucleotides agree with TRBD1. The CDR3 sequence is 14 residues long. The V gene end was trimmed by 3 bases and the J gene end by 7 bases; junction bases not matched to a gene: 8. Per the germline V gene, CDR1 is DFQATT and CDR2 is SNEGSKA (reference sequence). Here the CDR3 DNA reads TGCAGTGCTAGGGACAGGGCGATTCGGAATGAGCAGTTCTTC. Protein: CSARDRAIRNEQFF.

This rearrangement joins TRBV13 to TRBJ2-7; weak D call: TRBD2 (6 bases). This CDR3 contains 14 residues. V shed 1 base and J shed 7 bases, with 14 bases lying between them. Germline V gene data show CDR1 as PRHDT and CDR2 as FYEKMQ (reference sequence). The CDR3 sequence: CASSLVEAGPEQYF. As DNA, the CDR3 is TGTGCCAGCAGCTTAGTGGAAGCGGGCCCTGAGCAGTACTTC.

This clonotype came up many times. The chain is built from TRBV12-3 or TRBV12-4 and TRBJ2-3; 7 bases match TRBD1. The CDR3 consists of 15 residues. The junction had 4 bases not matched to a gene; V was cut back by 4 bases and J by 0 bases. Here the CDR3 reads CASSSDRTSTDTQYF. DNA of the CDR3: TGTGCCAGCAGTTCGGACAGGACTAGCACAGATACGCAGTATTTT.

This rearrangement joins TRBV7-3 to TRBJ2-1; no clear D. This CDR3 is 16 amino acids long. Trimming left V 5 bases short and J 0 bases short, with 14 bases between. Germline V lookup: CDR1 SGHTA, CDR2 FQGTGA. The CDR3 DNA is TGTGCCAGCAGCCCCCAGGTGGCTAGCTCCTACAATGAGCAGTTCTTC. This translates into CASSPQVASSYNEQFF. The variable domain in full, completed from reference TRBV7-3 and TRBJ2-1, reads GAGVSQTPSNKVTEKGKYVELRCDPISGHTALYWYRQSLGQGPEFLIYFQGTGAADDSGLPNDRFFAVRPEGSVSTLKIQRTERGDSAVYLCASSPQVASSYNEQFFGPGTRLTVL.

This clonotype appeared a single time. The chain carries TRBV7-2 and TRBJ1-1; D remains ambiguous. The CDR3 consists of 14 residues. The ends were cut back, 2 bases at V and 4 bases at J, with 11 bases in the middle. The V gene's germline CDR1 is SGHTA and CDR2 FQGNSA. This CDR3 reads CASSLRSLGTEAFF. CDR3 coding DNA: TGTGCCAGCAGCTTACGGTCACTAGGCACTGAAGCTTTCTTT.

This clonotype has more than one count but fewer than ten. This chain links TRBV6-1 with TRBJ1-4; D is perhaps TRBD1 (5 bases). Germline lookup yields CDR1 MNHNS and CDR2 SASEGT. V was pared by 6 bases and J by 7 bases, with 18 bases between. The length of the CDR3 is 15 residues. CDR3 region: CASRGPGGHLEKLFF. The CDR3 bases are TGTGCCAGCAGAGGTCCGGGGGGTCACCTTGAAAAACTGTTTTTT.

As for this clonotype: A junction end diverges from the germline sequence, so it may reflect a read error. The chain recombines TRBV7-9 with TRBJ2-1, with D unresolved. This CDR3 is 16 amino acids long. Germline assignment: CDR1 SEHNR and CDR2 FQNEAQ (reference sequence). This CDR3 reads CASSLGPQNSYNEQFF. For the CDR3, the DNA is TGTGCCAGCAGTTTAGGACCGCAGAACTCCTACAATGAGCAGTTCTTC.

CDR3 residues: CASSGRDRGNYGYTF. Written as DNA, the CDR3 is TGTGCCAGCAGTGGCCGGGACAGGGGGAACTATGGCTACACCTTC. The V and J genes are TRBV28 and TRBJ1-2, with 11 nucleotides matching TRBD1. V was clipped by 5 bases and J by 2 bases; unmatched bases: 4. The CDR3 totals 15 residues. The germline CDR1 and CDR2 sequences are MDHEN and SYDVKM.

This clonotype was seen a handful of times. The rearrangement uses TRBV12-3 or TRBV12-4 and TRBJ1-1, with a weak D call TRBD1 (6 bases). The V and J ends lost 2 bases and 4 bases respectively, with 11 bases between them. The CDR3 runs to 14 residues. This CDR3 is CASSLYGGLTEAFF. The CDR3 nucleotides read TGTGCCAGCAGTTTATACGGGGGGCTCACTGAAGCTTTCTTT.

This clonotype has more than one count but fewer than ten. The chain uses TRBV7-8 and TRBJ1-2, with D perhaps matching TRBD1 (6 bases). Trimming took off 7 bases at V and 2 bases at J, with 23 bases between the two ends. The CDR3 sequence is 17 residues long. The germline V gene encodes CDR1 SGHVS and CDR2 FQNEAQ. The CDR3 DNA reads as TGTGCCAGCATCCAGGGGCGGATGCCCCAGGTGAACTATGGCTACACCTTC. This sequence encodes CASIQGRMPQVNYGYTF.

DNA of the CDR3: TGTGCCAGCACCCCGAATTCCCTCTCCTACGAGCAGTACTTC. Encoded protein: CASTPNSLSYEQYF. This sequence joins TRBV6-5 and TRBJ2-7; D is undetermined. This CDR3 spans 14 amino acids. CDR1 MNHEY and CDR2 SVGAGI come from the germline V gene. Trimming took off 7 bases at V and 0 bases at J, with 13 bases between the two ends.

V and J are TRBV27 and TRBJ2-1, with 8 nucleotides matching TRBD2. V trimming: 6 bases; J trimming: 4 bases; junction bases outside the gene matches: 5. This CDR3 comprises 14 residues. Germline CDR1 is MNHEY and CDR2 is SMNVEV (reference sequence). This CDR3 reads CASRTGGIYNEQFF. The CDR3 DNA is TGTGCCAGCAGAACGGGGGGGATTTACAATGAGCAGTTCTTC.

This chain uses TRBV25-1 with TRBJ2-3, with D possibly TRBD2 on 5 matching bases. The V end lost 1 base, the J end lost 0 bases, and 11 bases lay between the germline ends. The CDR3 is 16 amino acids. CDR1 and CDR2 from the germline V gene are MGHDK and SYGVNS. The CDR3 sequence: CASSESAGFSTDTQYF. The CDR3 region has the DNA TGTGCCAGCAGTGAATCGGCGGGCTTCAGCACAGATACGCAGTATTTT.